The clone carrying this T cell receptor beta chain was seen ten or more times. TCRbeta library construction was performed incorporating unique molecular identifiers. TCRdb itself ran the PCR reads through MiXCR, one entry per CDR3 protein. The sample gives about 72,000 distinct CDR3 sequences, about 6.7% of which show up once; 2% to 3% is in the top ten. The sample is drawn from a study of T-cell reconstitution after alpha-beta-depleted transplantation in children. Looked up from germline, CDR1 is DFQATT and CDR2 is SNEGSKA (reference sequence). V was cut by 0 bases and J by 7 bases, with 14 bases left in between. There are 14 residues in the CDR3.

This chain links TRBV20-1 with TRBJ2-3; D is perhaps TRBD1 (5 bases). The clonotype was recovered from a human donor who donated a stem cell graft to a child with acute lymphoblastic leukemia. Sequenced here: PBMCs from the stem cell graft donor, sampled from the stem cell graft. The CDR3 bases are TGCAGTGCTAGAGATAGTGGAAGGGGCTATACGCAGTATTTT. It translates to CSARDSGRGYTQYF.